This T cell receptor beta chain was captured by sequencing in a study of beta chain features in type 1 diabetes. Study conclusions and caveats: Shortening of TCRB CDR3s, moderate but significant, appeared in all four CD4+ subsets of Type 1 diabetes patients.

cDNA synthesis used the whole RNA isolate, giving expressed TCRB sequences. Here immunoSEQ multiplex PCR was the method, and the copy in TCRdb shows in-frame clones only, minus some. This table holds fewer than 300,000 clones, roughly 11% found once. This clone came up a few times. Its antigen is not identified. CD45RO/CCR7/CD25/CD127/CD95/CD27 sorting isolated CD4+ naive, central memory, regulatory and stem cell-like memory cells. The germline gives CDR1 LGHNA, CDR2 YSLEER. There are 17 residues in the CDR3. V shed 4 bases, J shed 3 bases, and the junction held 14 bases outside the gene matches. This TCR was sampled from a young man with type 1 diabetes. The genes are TRBV4-3 and TRBJ2-5, with 7 bases lining up with TRBD2. The sequencing input was naive CD4+ T cells from blood. The CDR3 reads CASSRHGGRADEETQYF. The CDR3 DNA reads TGCGCCAGCAGCCGACACGGAGGGAGGGCAGATGAAGAGACCCAGTACTTC.